A single sample gave rise to the 4 T cell receptor beta chains below, sequenced in a study of CXCR3-negative and CXCR3-positive naive CD8 T cells. The study made its TRB cDNA libraries by 5' RACE, adding UMI labels. TCRdb re-called the 5' RACE reads; one entry per CDR3 protein, DNA not given. The repertoire shows over 35,000 distinct CDR3 sequences; the top ten hold roughly 15%. The specimen was memory CD8+ T cells from blood. Receptor source: a human donor in good health. Some clones in this sample may be carry-over from other donors' samples.

The gene calls are TRBV19 and TRBJ1-1; absent DNA, TCRdb's TRBD1 call cannot be checked. The CDR3 covers 13 residues. The germline gives CDR1 LNHDA, CDR2 SQIVND (reference sequence). CDR3 region: CASSIWGAGEAFF.

The V call is TRBV19, the J call TRBJ2-2; the TCRdb call, TRBD1, lacks DNA for checking. Germline V gene data show CDR1 as LNHDA and CDR2 as SQIVND (reference sequence). The CDR3 is 13 residues long. Here the CDR3 reads CASNPGSGRELFF.

V gene TRBV28 combines with J gene TRBJ2-5; TCRdb calls TRBD1, which cannot be checked without DNA. Germline CDR1 reads MDHEN; CDR2 reads SYDVKM. The CDR3 runs 13 residues. The chain's CDR3 is CASTTLVLNDQYF.

V is TRBV20-1 and J is TRBJ2-7; there is no DNA to check the TCRdb D call of TRBD1. The germline gives CDR1 DFQATT, CDR2 SNEGSKA (reference sequence). The CDR3 spans 13 residues. The CDR3 reads CSATKTGSYEQYF.